A single sample is the source of the 23 T cell receptor beta chains below, sequenced in a study of blood T cell repertoires in COVID-19. The repertoire was sequenced with immunoSEQ multiplex PCR; TCRdb's copy has only in-frame clones and lacks some. The sample records 350,000 or so clones, 80% to 90% being singletons. Sequenced input: peripheral blood. The receptors were gathered from a man between 25 and 39 years old with active or convalescent COVID-19.

The gene calls are TRBV24-1 and TRBJ2-7; the D gene is possibly TRBD2 (6 bases). There are 14 residues in the CDR3. The germline CDR1 and CDR2 sequences are KGHDR and SFDVKD. V lost 4 bases, J lost 6 bases, and 15 bases lay in between. The CDR3 region has the DNA TGTGCCACCAGTGAAGGTGGGTCCGGGGGCGAGCAGTACTTC. Amino acid sequence: CATSEGGSGGEQYF.

V is TRBV4-1 and J is TRBJ1-2; D remains ambiguous. Looked up from germline, CDR1 is MGHRA and CDR2 is YSYEKL. The CDR3 totals 12 residues. V was trimmed by 3 bases and J by 1 base, leaving 3 bases between them. The CDR3 DNA follows: TGCGCCAGCAGCCACTATAACTATGGCTACACCTTC. Protein sequence: CASSHYNYGYTF.

This chain uses TRBV4-3 with TRBJ2-6; 8 bases fit TRBD1. The length of the CDR3 is 18 residues. The V gene end was trimmed by 4 bases and the J gene end by 1 base; junction bases not matched to a gene: 9. Germline lookup yields CDR1 LGHNA and CDR2 YSLEER. The CDR3 protein is CASSPQQGVISGANVLTF. The CDR3 DNA reads TGCGCCAGCAGCCCTCAACAGGGGGTGATATCTGGGGCCAACGTCCTGACTTTC.

V gene TRBV7-3 combines with J gene TRBJ2-1, with 10 bases lining up with TRBD2. V gave up 3 bases and J gave up 4 bases; unmatched junction bases: 9. There are 17 residues in the CDR3. Germline CDR1 SGHTA, CDR2 FQGTGA. The CDR3 DNA reads TGTGCCAGCAGCTTTGGCCGGACTAGCGGTCTATACAATGAGCAGTTCTTC. Translated, it gives CASSFGRTSGLYNEQFF.

This chain uses TRBV5-1 with TRBJ1-4, with 7 bases aligning to TRBD1. This CDR3 is built from 15 residues. V gave up 2 bases and J gave up 5 bases; unmatched junction bases: 6. Germline CDR1 and CDR2: SGHRS and YFSETQ. CDR3 sequence reads: CASSLGTERNEKLFF. The CDR3 DNA sequence: TGCGCCAGCAGCTTAGGGACAGAGAGGAATGAAAAACTGTTTTTT.

This clone was observed a single time. A junction end diverges from the germline sequence, so it may reflect a read error. The chain links TRBV3-1 (or the pseudogene TRBV3-2) to TRBJ1-2; D possibly corresponds to TRBD1 (5 bases). The CDR3 covers 14 residues. The germline V gene encodes CDR1 LGHDT and CDR2 YNNKEL (reference sequence). The CDR3 loop reads CASSQARGYLGYTF. In DNA, the CDR3 is TGTGCCAGCAGTCAAGCACGGGGGTATCTGGGCTACACCTTC.

This clone occurred a few times. The chain has TRBV6-1 and TRBJ2-7, with D maybe TRBD2 (5 bases). In germline, CDR1 is MNHNS, CDR2 SASEGT. V was clipped by 6 bases and J by 0 bases, with 12 bases between them. The CDR3 length is 14 residues. CDR3 DNA: TGTGCCAGCAGACGGACTTTGAGCTCCTACGAGCAGTACTTC. Amino acid sequence: CASRRTLSSYEQYF.

V and J are TRBV19 and TRBJ1-1; tentative D call: TRBD1 (6 bases). Trimming left V 3 bases short and J 4 bases short, with 12 bases between. Germline V CDR1 and CDR2: LNHDA, SQIVND (reference sequence). The CDR3 sequence is 14 residues long. DNA of the CDR3: TGTGCCAGTAGTATTATATCAGGGGCCACTGAAGCTTTCTTT. It codes for CASSIISGATEAFF. Combining the CDR3 with reference TRBV19 and TRBJ1-1 gives the whole variable domain DGGITQSPKYLFRKEGQNVTLSCEQNLNHDAMYWYRQDPGQGLRLIYYSQIVNDFQKGDIAEGYSVSREKKESFPLTVTSAQKNPTAFYLCASSIISGATEAFFGQGTRLTVV.

A few counts support this clone. The chain is built from TRBV7-2 and TRBJ2-4; TRBD2 matches at 9 bases. The CDR3 runs to 16 residues. Trimming cost V 1 base and J 8 bases; bases outside gene matches: 9. Germline V gives CDR1 SGHTA, CDR2 FQGNSA. CDR3 in amino acids: CASSLGGGGALDIQYF. CDR3 nucleotide sequence: TGTGCCAGCAGCTTAGGAGGCGGGGGGGCGTTGGACATTCAGTACTTC.

The chain employs TRBV7-9 and TRBJ1-2; D gene unclear. Germline V gene sequence: CDR1 SEHNR, CDR2 FQNEAQ (reference sequence). This CDR3 has 14 amino acids. V shed 5 bases and J shed 8 bases, with 18 bases lying between them. CDR3 bases: TGTGCCAGCAGCCCCATGCCCCAGTTCGGGGGCTACACCTTC. Its protein is CASSPMPQFGGYTF.

This clone was seen a single time. The V and J genes are TRBV5-6 and TRBJ1-1; perhaps TRBD1 as D (5 bases). V was pared by 5 bases and J by 4 bases, with 15 bases between. Germline CDR1 and CDR2: SGHDT and YYEEEE. The CDR3 loop spans 14 amino acids. The CDR3 DNA is TGTGCCAGCAGATTTGGACATTACAGCACTGAAGCTTTCTTT. This translates into CASRFGHYSTEAFF.

This clone was picked up one time. The CDR3 here is CSSLGPAWMNTEAFF. CDR3 nucleotide sequence: TGCAGCTCACTGGGCCCCGCCTGGATGAACACTGAAGCTTTCTTT. The rearrangement links TRBV29-1 to TRBJ1-1; no clear D gene. Between the trimmed V and J ends, which lost 8 bases and 0 bases, there was a span of 19 bases. The CDR3 is made up of 15 amino acids. Germline lookup yields CDR1 SQVTM and CDR2 ANQGSEA.

V and J are TRBV6-1 and TRBJ2-6; the D gene is possibly TRBD2 (5 bases). V was clipped by 4 bases and J by 0 bases, with 16 bases between them. Germline CDR1 MNHNS, CDR2 SASEGT. This CDR3 contains 18 residues. In DNA, the CDR3 is TGTGCCAGCAGTGGAGAGGGTTCCCCAGTCTCTGGGGCCAACGTCCTGACTTTC. Translating gives CASSGEGSPVSGANVLTF.

The V and J genes are TRBV7-9 and TRBJ1-5; D is ambiguous. V was clipped by 5 bases and J by 0 bases, with 5 bases between them. The CDR3 contains 13 residues. The germline gives CDR1 SEHNR, CDR2 FQNEAQ (reference sequence). The CDR3 DNA follows: TGTGCCAGCAGCCGTAATAGCAATCAGCCCCAGCATTTT. This encodes CASSRNSNQPQHF.

The chain combines TRBV6-5 with TRBJ1-5; 12 bases agree with TRBD1. CDR3 length equals 14 residues. J was trimmed by 6 bases and V by 6 bases; bases with no gene match: 3. Germline V lookup: CDR1 MNHEY, CDR2 SVGAGI. CDR3 amino acids: CASRGQGAGQPQHF. CDR3 in DNA: TGTGCCAGCAGGGGACAGGGGGCCGGTCAGCCCCAGCATTTT.

The chain uses TRBV7-3 and TRBJ2-7; TRBD1 aligns across 9 bases. Germline V CDR1 and CDR2: SGHTA, FQGTGA. The CDR3 length is 18 residues. The trim removed 3 bases at V and 5 bases at J, leaving 17 bases unmatched. The CDR3 DNA is TGTGCCAGCAGCTTGCTACCGGGACAGGGCCAGGGGTTCGACGAGCAGTACTTC. Encoded protein: CASSLLPGQGQGFDEQYF.

The chain uses TRBV4-1 and TRBJ2-3; D remains ambiguous. The CDR3 has 15 residues. CDR1 and CDR2 from the germline V gene are MGHRA and YSYEKL. V gave up 1 base and J gave up 4 bases, with 12 bases separating them. CDR3 in DNA: TGCGCCAGCAGCCAAGGACGGGTTTACGCAGATACGCAGTATTTT. It codes for CASSQGRVYADTQYF.

V gene TRBV4-2 combines with J gene TRBJ2-7; D unresolved. Trimming took off 4 bases at V and 4 bases at J, with 5 bases between the two ends. The CDR3 spans 11 residues. Germline assignment: CDR1 LGHNA and CDR2 YNFKEQ. DNA of the CDR3: TGTGCCAGCAGCCCCAGGTACGAGCAGTACTTC. Its translation: CASSPRYEQYF.

J is TRBJ1-4 and V is TRBV4-3; D might be TRBD1 (5 bases). Germline V gene sequence: CDR1 LGHNA, CDR2 YSLEER. The CDR3 runs to 17 residues. V was cut by 4 bases and J by 7 bases, with 22 bases left in between. The CDR3 bases are TGCGCCAGCAGCCCCCCCCCACGTGGGGGGGTTGGTGAAAAACTGTTTTTT. It yields the protein CASSPPPRGGVGEKLFF.

V usage is TRBV5-4 and J usage is TRBJ1-2, with D possibly being TRBD1 (5 bases). The germline gives CDR1 SGHNT, CDR2 YYREEE (reference sequence). This CDR3 comprises 13 residues. V was clipped by 5 bases and J by 6 bases, with 14 bases between them. This CDR3 reads CASSSQGWDGYTF. In DNA form, the CDR3 reads TGTGCCAGCAGTTCTCAGGGTTGGGATGGCTACACCTTC. Together with reference TRBV5-4 and TRBJ1-2, the CDR3 gives the full variable domain: ETGVTQSPTHLIKTRGQQVTLRCSSQSGHNTVSWYQQALGQGPQFIFQYYREEENGRGNFPPRFSGLQFPNYSSELNVNALELDDSALYLCASSSQGWDGYTFGSGTRLTVV.

The chain is built from TRBV7-9 and TRBJ1-3, with no clear D. The CDR3 consists of 12 residues. V lost 5 bases, J lost 8 bases, and 10 bases lay in between. The germline CDR1 and CDR2 sequences are SEHNR and FQNEAQ (reference sequence). The CDR3 protein is CASSPPLDTIYF. The CDR3, as DNA: TGTGCCAGCAGCCCCCCCCTCGACACCATATATTTT.

The chain couples TRBV5-8 to TRBJ1-5, with a tentative D call TRBD1 (5 bases). The CDR3 has 13 residues. Trimming took off 2 bases at V and 6 bases at J, with 9 bases between the two ends. Germline values: CDR1 SGHTS, CDR2 YDEGEE. CDR3 sequence (DNA): TGTGCCAGCAGCTTAAGAAGGGGTCAGCCCCAGCATTTT. It is translated as CASSLRRGQPQHF.

The V and J genes are TRBV5-3 and TRBJ1-5; D is unresolved. TRBV5-3 is an ORF, and what it does is uncertain. Trimming removed 2 bases from V and 7 bases from J, with 4 bases in between. The CDR3 is 11 amino acids. The CDR3 here is CARSFGQPQHF. Written as DNA, the CDR3 is TGTGCCAGAAGCTTTGGCCAGCCCCAGCATTTT.